This record covers a single TCR beta chain. Its antigen is not known. Healthy people donating bone marrow made up the donors. PCR employed 60 Vbeta and 13 Jbeta primers. TCRdb's table, derived via immunoSEQ multiplex PCR, lists solely in-frame clones and lacks some. The table includes 120,000 to 150,000 clones, about three fifths detected once. This entry is derived from a study of cytomegalovirus exposure and HLA in healthy donors. Notes on the study in general: High specificity and sensitivity for cytomegalovirus status were reported for the classifier. Cytomegalovirus-associated status was assigned to 150 to 200 TCR beta chains.

This receptor was taken from a woman aged 25 to 39 in good health and CMV-seropositive. Sequencing was done on a sample of PBMCs.

For the CDR3, the DNA is TGTGCCAGCAGTTACTCGAGGTCTAGCGGGGGAACCCAGTACTTC. Its translation is CASSYSRSSGGTQYF. The chain is built from TRBV6-5 and TRBJ2-5; 10 nucleotides line up with TRBD2. There are 15 residues in the CDR3. Per germline, CDR1 MNHEY and CDR2 SVGAGI. J was trimmed by 8 bases and V by 0 bases; bases with no gene match: 6.